The 7 T cell receptor beta chains below all came from one sample that was sequenced in a study of T cells expressing NK-cell markers. Using the 5' RACE reads, TCRdb records one entry per CDR3 protein without DNA. The specimen's table records approximately 460,000 distinct CDR3 sequences. Sequenced: blood T cells: a sorted CD56 or NKG2C T cell subset, CD4+ or CD8+ T cells, or bulk PBMC T cells (not recorded which). The receptors here all came from a woman aged 18-70 years in good health.

This chain connects TRBV12-3 or TRBV12-4 to TRBJ2-3; TCRdb selects TRBD1, and the lack of DNA leaves this call unchecked. This CDR3 comprises 16 residues. The CDR3 protein is CASSFDPGPGTDTQYF.

This chain uses TRBV7-2 with TRBJ2-5. The CDR3 length is 13 residues. Germline V gene data show CDR1 as SGHTA and CDR2 as FQGNSA. CDR3: CASSLRMQETQYF.

This chain uses TRBV15 with TRBJ1-1. Germline-derived CDR1 and CDR2 are LNHNV and YYDKDF (reference sequence). The CDR3 runs 17 residues. The CDR3 here is CATSGDRALLANTEAFF.

This chain links TRBV6-2 or TRBV6-3 with TRBJ1-1. CDR1 MNHEY and CDR2 SVGEGT come from the germline V gene. CDR3 size: 11 residues. CDR3 amino acids: CASSYMAQAFF.

This chain uses TRBV5-1 with TRBJ1-2; TCRdb's assignment of TRBD1 cannot be checked, as there is no DNA. Germline lookup yields CDR1 SGHRS and CDR2 YFSETQ. The CDR3 is 15 residues long. The CDR3 reads CASSLEGQGFYGYTF.

The genes are TRBV2 and TRBJ2-3; TCRdb calls TRBD1, which cannot be checked without DNA. CDR3 length: 16 amino acids. In germline, CDR1 is SNHLY, CDR2 FYNNEI. The CDR3 here is CASSPDPRTSTDTQYF.

This sequence joins TRBV4-3 and TRBJ2-2; as DNA is missing, the TRBD1 call by TCRdb cannot be tested. Germline V lookup: CDR1 LGHNA, CDR2 YSLEER. The CDR3 length is 16 residues. CDR3 sequence reads: CASSQDNNPYTGELFF.